This entry is about one T cell receptor beta chain. Other DNA sequences of this sample code for an identical CDR3. The data originate from a study of blood T cell repertoires in COVID-19. Background on the study: Sites in the United States, Italy and Spain provided acute and convalescent COVID-19 samples.

The germline V gene has CDR1 SGHTA and CDR2 FQGTGA. This CDR3 is built from 14 residues. V lost 2 bases to trimming and J lost 6 bases; unmatched junction nucleotides: 2. In the original workflow: The assay estimated nucleated cells by amplifying reference gene primers. The method was immunoSEQ multiplex PCR; TCRdb's version includes in-frame clones alone and lacks a portion of them. The DNA gave D and trimming, while V, J and clone size come from that table. Of more than 150,000 clones listed, approximately 90% are singletons. All recovered Cohort 3 donors got two negative PCRs, got clearance, or saw symptom resolution.

The chain joins TRBV7-3 to TRBJ2-1; 9 bases map to TRBD2. The sample taken for sequencing was PBMCs or T cells enriched from blood (not recorded which). This clonotype was sampled from a woman aged 25 to 39 who had recovered from COVID-19. The CDR3 spells CASSLAGGPNEQFF. In DNA, the CDR3 is TGTGCCAGCAGCTTAGCGGGAGGGCCCAATGAGCAGTTCTTC.